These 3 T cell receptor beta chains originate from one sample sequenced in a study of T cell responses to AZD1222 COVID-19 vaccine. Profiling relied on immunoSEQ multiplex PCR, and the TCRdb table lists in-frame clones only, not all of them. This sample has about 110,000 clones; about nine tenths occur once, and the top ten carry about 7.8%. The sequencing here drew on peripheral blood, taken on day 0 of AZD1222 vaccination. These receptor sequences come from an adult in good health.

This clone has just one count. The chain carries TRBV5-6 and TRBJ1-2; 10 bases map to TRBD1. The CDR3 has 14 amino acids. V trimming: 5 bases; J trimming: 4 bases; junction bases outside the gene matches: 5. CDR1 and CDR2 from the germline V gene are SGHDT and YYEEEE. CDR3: CASRRGQGPYGYTF. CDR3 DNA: TGTGCCAGCAGGAGGGGACAGGGGCCCTATGGCTACACCTTC.

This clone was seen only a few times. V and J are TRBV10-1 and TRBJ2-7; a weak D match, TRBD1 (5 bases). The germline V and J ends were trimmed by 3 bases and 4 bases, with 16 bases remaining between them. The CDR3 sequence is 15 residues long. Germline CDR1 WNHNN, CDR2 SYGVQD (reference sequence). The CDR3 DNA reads TGCGCCAGCAGTGATACTGCGGCAGGGCCTTACGAGCAGTACTTC. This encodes CASSDTAAGPYEQYF.

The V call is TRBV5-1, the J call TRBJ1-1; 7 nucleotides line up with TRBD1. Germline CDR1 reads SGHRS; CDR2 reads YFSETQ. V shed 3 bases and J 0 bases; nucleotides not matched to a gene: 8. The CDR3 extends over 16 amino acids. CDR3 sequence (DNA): TGCGCCAGCAGCTGGGGGCCGACAGGGATGAACACTGAAGCTTTCTTT. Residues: CASSWGPTGMNTEAFF. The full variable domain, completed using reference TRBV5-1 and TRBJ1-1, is KAGVTQTPRYLIKTRGQQVTLSCSPISGHRSVSWYQQTPGQGLQFLFEYFSETQRNKGNFPGRFSGRQFSNSRSEMNVSTLELGDSALYLCASSWGPTGMNTEAFFGQGTRLTVV.